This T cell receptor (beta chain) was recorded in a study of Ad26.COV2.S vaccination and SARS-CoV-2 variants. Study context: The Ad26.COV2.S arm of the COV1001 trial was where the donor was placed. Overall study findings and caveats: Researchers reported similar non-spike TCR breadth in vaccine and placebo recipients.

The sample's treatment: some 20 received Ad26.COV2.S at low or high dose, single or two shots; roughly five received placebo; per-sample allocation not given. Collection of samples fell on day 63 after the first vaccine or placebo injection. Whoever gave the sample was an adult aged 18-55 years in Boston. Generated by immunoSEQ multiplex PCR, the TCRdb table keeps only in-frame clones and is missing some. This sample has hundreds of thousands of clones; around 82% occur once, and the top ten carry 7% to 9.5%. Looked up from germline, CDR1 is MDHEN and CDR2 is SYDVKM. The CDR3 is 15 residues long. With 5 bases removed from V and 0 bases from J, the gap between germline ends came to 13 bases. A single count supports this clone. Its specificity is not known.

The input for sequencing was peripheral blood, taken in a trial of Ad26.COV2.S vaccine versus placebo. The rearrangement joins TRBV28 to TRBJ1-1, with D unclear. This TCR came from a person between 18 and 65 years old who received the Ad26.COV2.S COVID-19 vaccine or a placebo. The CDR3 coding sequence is TGTGCCAGCAGTCGGGCCGTAACCTTGAACACTGAAGCTTTCTTT. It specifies CASSRAVTLNTEAFF.